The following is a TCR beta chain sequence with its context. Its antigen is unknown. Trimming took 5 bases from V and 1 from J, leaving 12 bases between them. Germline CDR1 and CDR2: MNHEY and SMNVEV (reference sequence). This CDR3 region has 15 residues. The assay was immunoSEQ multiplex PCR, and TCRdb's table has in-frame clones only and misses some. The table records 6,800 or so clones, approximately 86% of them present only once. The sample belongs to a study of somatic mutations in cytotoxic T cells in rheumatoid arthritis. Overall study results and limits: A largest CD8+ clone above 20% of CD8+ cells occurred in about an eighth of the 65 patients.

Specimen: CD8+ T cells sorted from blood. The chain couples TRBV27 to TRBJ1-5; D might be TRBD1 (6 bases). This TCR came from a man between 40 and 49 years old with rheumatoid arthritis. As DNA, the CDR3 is TGTGCCAGCAGTGAACAGGGTTACAGCAATCAGCCCCAGCATTTT. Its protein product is CASSEQGYSNQPQHF.